The clone carrying this T cell receptor (beta chain) was seen only a few times. No antigen is known for it. With V trimmed by 5 bases and J by 6 bases, 10 bases remained unmatched. The CDR3 consists of 15 residues. CDR1 and CDR2 (germline): MDHEN, SYDVKM. The single heparinised draw taken from each donor contained approximately 120 mL of blood on average. Via the markers CD45RO/CCR7/CD25/CD127/CD95/CD27, stem cell-like memory, regulatory, central memory and naive CD4+ cells were sorted. This sample was included in a study of beta chain features in type 1 diabetes. Broader study findings: There were fewer insertions and more deletions at the VDJ junctions of type 1 diabetes patients. TCRB CDR3s from Type 1 diabetes patients were moderately but significantly shorter in all four CD4+ subsets.

The study reverse transcribed the entire isolated RNA, so it sequenced expressed TCRB transcripts. Using immunoSEQ multiplex PCR, the repertoire was profiled, and TCRdb retains in-frame clones only, with some absent. This table holds under 850,000 clones, roughly an eighth found once. The rearrangement uses TRBV28 and TRBJ2-7; 10 bases line up with TRBD1. This receptor was identified in a man between 18 and 29 years old with type 1 diabetes. Material: naive CD4+ T cells from blood. CDR3 residues: CASSTLDRGRAEQYF. The CDR3 DNA follows: TGTGCCAGCAGTACCCTTGACAGGGGGCGGGCCGAGCAGTACTTC.